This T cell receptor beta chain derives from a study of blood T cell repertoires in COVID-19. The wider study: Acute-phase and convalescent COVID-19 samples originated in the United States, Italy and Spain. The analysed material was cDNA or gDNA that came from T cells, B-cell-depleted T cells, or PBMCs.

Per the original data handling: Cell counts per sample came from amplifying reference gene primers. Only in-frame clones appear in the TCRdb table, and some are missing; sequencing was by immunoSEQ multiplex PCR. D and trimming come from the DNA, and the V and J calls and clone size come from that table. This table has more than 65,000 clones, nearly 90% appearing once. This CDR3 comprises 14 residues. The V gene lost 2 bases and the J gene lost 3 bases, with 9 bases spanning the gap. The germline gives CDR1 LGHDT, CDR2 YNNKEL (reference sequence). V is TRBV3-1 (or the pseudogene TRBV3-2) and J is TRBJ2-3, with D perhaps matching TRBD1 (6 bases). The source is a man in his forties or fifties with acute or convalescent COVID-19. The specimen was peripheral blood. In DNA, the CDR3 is TGTGCCAGCAGCCAAATGACAGGTACAGATACGCAGTATTTT. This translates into CASSQMTGTDTQYF.